This T cell receptor beta chain was identified in a study of regulatory T cells in long-lasting Graves disease. Investigators prepared the TCR beta libraries by applying iRepertoire HTBI primers and Arm-PCR of CDR3 regions. TCRdb recomputed calls from the multiplex PCR reads with MiXCR, one row per CDR3 protein. The sample has about 520,000 distinct CDR3 sequences; around 12% are singletons. Time point reported: newly diagnosed GD, antithyroid drugs for less than 3 months. PBMCs were the source of the RNA used for TCR sequencing. This clonotype was detected only a few times. Its antigen is undetermined. Per germline, CDR1 LNHDA and CDR2 SQIVND (reference sequence). This CDR3 region has 15 residues. V shed 3 bases and J 6 bases; nucleotides not matched to a gene: 5. Study conclusions and caveats: Persistent disease exhibited a predilection for TRBV28, TRBJ1-2 and TRBJ2-5.

These data were also filed under a second study, of T cells in Graves' hyperthyroidism and ophthalmopathy.

The TCR comes from a woman aged 25 to 45 with Graves disease. The chain has TRBV19 and TRBJ2-2, with TRBD1 matching 9 bases. The sequenced sample was peripheral blood mononuclear cells (PBMCs), obtained at new diagnosis, from a patient treated with antithyroid drugs. CDR3 residues: CASSMGTGLPGELFF. The CDR3 region has the DNA TGTGCCAGTAGTATGGGGACAGGGCTTCCCGGGGAGCTGTTTTTT.